The 19 T cell receptor beta chains reported below all come from one sample, sequenced in a study of cytomegalovirus exposure and HLA in healthy donors. It was with 60 Vbeta and 13 Jbeta primers that the PCR ran. Here immunoSEQ multiplex PCR was the method, and the copy in TCRdb shows in-frame clones only, minus some. The specimen's table records over 120,000 clones. The sample comprised PBMCs. The receptors originated from a male donor in good health and CMV-seronegative.

The V call is TRBV7-8, the J call TRBJ2-2, with a weak D call TRBD2 (6 bases). Trimming took off 7 bases at V and 5 bases at J, with 14 bases between the two ends. The CDR3 runs to 14 residues. CDR1 and CDR2 (germline): SGHVS, FQNEAQ. The CDR3 sequence: CASNPGGWTGELFF. CDR3 sequence (DNA): TGTGCCAGCAACCCCGGGGGATGGACCGGGGAGCTGTTTTTT.

This chain joins TRBV6-1 and TRBJ1-5; weak D call: TRBD1 (5 bases). There are 12 residues in the CDR3. Trimming removed 10 bases from V and 4 bases from J, with 11 bases in between. CDR1 and CDR2 from the germline V gene are MNHNS and SASEGT. CDR3: CANSGGNQPQHF. The CDR3, as DNA: TGTGCCAACTCCGGGGGGAATCAGCCCCAGCATTTT.

The V call is TRBV28, the J call TRBJ2-2; TRBD1 matches at 7 bases. The CDR3 loop spans 14 amino acids. Germline assignment: CDR1 MDHEN and CDR2 SYDVKM. The junction had 2 bases not matched to a gene; V was cut back by 6 bases and J by 1 base. The CDR3 DNA follows: TGTGCCAGCAGGAGGGGGCAGAACACCGGGGAGCTGTTTTTT. This translates into CASRRGQNTGELFF.

The V call is TRBV4-2, the J call TRBJ1-3; D possibly corresponds to TRBD1 (6 bases). Trimming cost V 2 bases and J 3 bases, with 20 bases left between them. The germline V gene has CDR1 LGHNA and CDR2 YNFKEQ. CDR3 length equals 18 residues. CDR3 region: CASSQYLGASGVGNTIYF. The DNA for the CDR3 is TGTGCCAGCAGCCAATATTTGGGGGCTAGTGGGGTTGGAAACACCATATATTTT.

Comments on this clone: Compared with germline, one end of the junction differs, possibly owing to a read error. V gene TRBV10-1 combines with J gene TRBJ2-4; D might be TRBD2 (7 bases). Germline V lookup: CDR1 WNHNN, CDR2 SYGVQD (reference sequence). The CDR3 is made up of 14 amino acids. Written as DNA, the CDR3 is TGCGCCAGCAGTGATGGGGGGGCCAGAAACATTCAGTACTTC. Amino acids: CASSDGGARNIQYF.

The chain couples TRBV5-1 to TRBJ1-2; D is ambiguous. This CDR3 is 13 amino acids long. Trimming took 0 bases from V and 5 from J, leaving 8 bases between them. The germline V gene has CDR1 SGHRS and CDR2 YFSETQ. CDR3: CASSLEWAYGYTF. In DNA form, the CDR3 reads TGCGCCAGCAGCTTGGAGTGGGCTTATGGCTACACCTTC.

The V gene is TRBV7-9, the J gene TRBJ2-4; no firm D call. The germline gives CDR1 SEHNR, CDR2 FQNEAQ (reference sequence). This CDR3 has 12 amino acids. Between the trimmed V and J ends, which lost 5 bases and 8 bases, there was a span of 10 bases. CDR3 residues: CASSLSTHIQYF. The CDR3 DNA reads as TGTGCCAGCAGCCTATCAACGCACATTCAGTACTTC.

This chain uses TRBV29-1 with TRBJ2-5, with a possible D match to TRBD2 (5 bases). The CDR3 totals 15 residues. V was cut by 0 bases and J by 1 base, with 12 bases left in between. CDR1 and CDR2 from the germline V gene are SQVTM and ANQGSEA. The CDR3, as DNA: TGCAGCGTTGAAGAAGGAGGAGAGTTCCAAGAGACCCAGTACTTC. It yields the protein CSVEEGGEFQETQYF.

The chain has TRBV6-5 and TRBJ2-3, with D perhaps TRBD1 (6 bases). The ends were cut back, 0 bases at V and 0 bases at J, with 10 bases in the middle. CDR1 and CDR2 from the germline V gene are MNHEY and SVGAGI. CDR3 length: 16 residues. The CDR3 protein is CASSYSWDISTDTQYF. The CDR3 coding sequence is TGTGCCAGCAGTTACTCTTGGGACATAAGCACAGATACGCAGTATTTT.

The gene calls are TRBV6-5 and TRBJ1-4; D unresolved. Germline V CDR1 and CDR2: MNHEY, SVGAGI. With 4 bases removed from V and 0 bases from J, the gap between germline ends came to 9 bases. The CDR3 covers 15 residues. For the CDR3, the DNA is TGTGCCAGCAGTTCCGAGGGAGCAACTAATGAAAAACTGTTTTTT. Translation gives CASSSEGATNEKLFF.

The rearrangement joins TRBV30 to TRBJ1-1, with D possibly TRBD1 on 6 matching bases. This CDR3 is built from 15 residues. CDR1 is GTSNPN and CDR2 is SVGIG in the germline V gene (reference sequence). Deletions cut 4 bases from V and 10 bases from J, with 25 bases between. The chain's CDR3 is CAWKTQGVILGGAFF. The CDR3 coding sequence is TGTGCCTGGAAAACACAGGGAGTTATTTTAGGGGGAGCTTTCTTT.

The chain carries TRBV19 and TRBJ2-1; possibly TRBD1 for D (6 bases). Trimming left V 6 bases short and J 7 bases short, with 10 bases between. CDR3 length equals 12 residues. Germline values: CDR1 LNHDA, CDR2 SQIVND (reference sequence). The chain's CDR3 is CASSTGMNEQFF. The CDR3 bases are TGTGCCAGTAGCACAGGGATGAATGAGCAGTTCTTC. The whole variable domain, remainder taken from reference TRBV19 and TRBJ2-1, is DGGITQSPKYLFRKEGQNVTLSCEQNLNHDAMYWYRQDPGQGLRLIYYSQIVNDFQKGDIAEGYSVSREKKESFPLTVTSAQKNPTAFYLCASSTGMNEQFFGPGTRLTVL.

The chain is built from TRBV5-1 and TRBJ2-1; D is possibly TRBD2 (6 bases). The CDR3 consists of 14 residues. Trimming shortened V by 5 bases and J by 0 bases, and 9 bases separated the two germline ends. Looked up from germline, CDR1 is SGHRS and CDR2 is YFSETQ. The CDR3 DNA is TGCGCCAGCAGTCAACTAGCCTCCTACAATGAGCAGTTCTTC. Translated, it gives CASSQLASYNEQFF.

The chain recombines TRBV5-1 with TRBJ1-6, with TRBD1 matching over 7 bases. J lost 3 bases, V lost 4 bases, and 7 bases had no gene match. The germline V gene encodes CDR1 SGHRS and CDR2 YFSETQ. There are 16 residues in the CDR3. The CDR3 DNA sequence: TGCGCCAGCAGCCCCACCGGGACAGACTATAATTCACCCCTCCACTTT. Protein: CASSPTGTDYNSPLHF.

The chain links TRBV28 to TRBJ1-2; D is possibly TRBD1 (5 bases). V was trimmed by 3 bases and J by 5 bases, leaving 7 bases between them. This CDR3 has 12 residues. Germline CDR1 reads MDHEN; CDR2 reads SYDVKM. The CDR3 nucleotides read TGTGCCAGCAGTTTGGGGCCGTATGGCTACACCTTC. It specifies CASSLGPYGYTF.

This rearrangement joins TRBV28 to TRBJ2-7; TRBD1 is a possible D gene (6 bases). This CDR3 contains 13 residues. Germline lookup yields CDR1 MDHEN and CDR2 SYDVKM. The V end lost 7 bases, the J end lost 6 bases, and 16 bases lay between the germline ends. The CDR3 nucleotides are TGTGCCAGCACCCTCCCCGGGACAAGCGAGCAGTACTTC. It codes for CASTLPGTSEQYF. Filled out from reference TRBV28 and TRBJ2-7, the complete variable domain reads DVKVTQSSRYLVKRTGEKVFLECVQDMDHENMFWYRQDPGLGLRLIYFSYDVKMKEKGDIPEGYSVSREKKERFSLILESASTNQTSMYLCASTLPGTSEQYFGPGTRLTVT.

The genes are TRBV28 and TRBJ1-5; a possible D gene is TRBD1 (5 bases). The CDR3 is 13 residues long. Trimming cost V 1 base and J 4 bases, with 5 bases left between them. Looked up from germline, CDR1 is MDHEN and CDR2 is SYDVKM. DNA for the CDR3: TGTGCCAGCAGTTTATCAGGGAATCAGCCCCAGCATTTT. Translating gives CASSLSGNQPQHF. Filled out from reference TRBV28 and TRBJ1-5, the complete variable domain reads DVKVTQSSRYLVKRTGEKVFLECVQDMDHENMFWYRQDPGLGLRLIYFSYDVKMKEKGDIPEGYSVSREKKERFSLILESASTNQTSMYLCASSLSGNQPQHFGDGTRLSIL.

The rearrangement uses TRBV7-9 and TRBJ1-2; D is undetermined. Germline V lookup: CDR1 SEHNR, CDR2 FQNEAQ (reference sequence). CDR3 size: 13 residues. Trimming took off 1 base at V and 2 bases at J, with 5 bases between the two ends. This chain's CDR3 is CASSLGENYGYTF. The CDR3 DNA follows: TGTGCCAGCAGCTTAGGAGAGAACTATGGCTACACCTTC.

The chain has TRBV7-6 and TRBJ1-2; D is unresolved. The CDR3 consists of 16 residues. Germline V gene sequence: CDR1 SGHVS, CDR2 FNYEAQ. Trimming pared 0 bases from V and 8 bases from J, leaving 19 bases between. CDR3: CASSLAPGGKHFGYTF. CDR3 nucleotide sequence: TGTGCCAGCAGCTTAGCGCCAGGTGGAAAGCACTTCGGCTACACCTTC. Full variable domain (rest looked up from reference TRBV7-6 and TRBJ1-2): GAGVSQSPRYKVTKRGQDVALRCDPISGHVSLYWYRQALGQGPEFLTYFNYEAQQDKSGLPNDRFSAERPEGSISTLTIQRTEQRDSAMYRCASSLAPGGKHFGYTFGSGTRLTVV.